This T cell receptor (beta chain) was profiled in a study of T cells in Graves' hyperthyroidism and ophthalmopathy. The sample holds many counts of this clonotype. The CDR3 spans 16 residues. V gave up 6 bases and J gave up 3 bases; unmatched junction bases: 6. RNA transcripts provided the source from which TCR beta CDR3 regions were amplified. First-round RT-PCR targeting the TCR CDR3 was performed with the HTBI primer set. TCRdb called the multiplex PCR reads again in MiXCR, with one record for every CDR3 protein. In the table there are about 350,000 distinct CDR3 sequences, about 19% of which are singletons.

This chain connects TRBV12-3 or TRBV12-4 to TRBJ2-6; TRBD1 aligns across 9 bases. This receptor was taken from a woman younger than 35 with Graves' hyperthyroidism. Sequenced: blood. The chain's CDR3 is CASSLQGAGGANVLTF. CDR3 nucleotides: TGTGCCAGCAGCTTACAGGGGGCCGGTGGGGCCAACGTCCTGACTTTC.